These 6 T cell receptor beta chains share one sample of origin, sequenced in a study of early T cells in non-severe SARS-CoV-2 infection. TCRdb fed the 5' RACE reads into MiXCR, producing one record per CDR3 protein. The top ten hold less than 9.5% of the sample, which has roughly 80,000 distinct CDR3 sequences, around 6% seen once. Specimen: whole blood. The receptor source for this set is an adult who was a healthcare worker with PCR-confirmed SARS-CoV-2 infection or an uninfected control (not recorded which).

This clonotype was seen ten or more times. The chain uses TRBV5-1 and TRBJ2-5; 10 positions match TRBD1. Germline values: CDR1 SGHRS, CDR2 YFSETQ. CDR3 length equals 16 residues. The trim removed 2 bases at V and 4 bases at J, leaving 8 bases unmatched. CDR3 nucleotide sequence: TGCGCCAGCAGCTTAGGGACAGGGGTGTCCCGAGAGACCCAGTACTTC. The encoded protein is CASSLGTGVSRETQYF.

This clonotype was detected a few times. The CDR3 loop reads CASSIDRVGQPQHF. CDR3 DNA sequence: TGTGCCAGTAGTATCGACAGGGTGGGACAGCCCCAGCATTTT. V gene TRBV19 combines with J gene TRBJ1-5; 7 nucleotides align to TRBD1. The CDR3 extends over 14 amino acids. Losses at the gene ends were 3 bases for V and 7 bases for J; bases not matched to a gene: 6. Looked up from germline, CDR1 is LNHDA and CDR2 is SQIVND (reference sequence). The variable domain in full, with the rest retrieved from reference TRBV19 and TRBJ1-5, is DGGITQSPKYLFRKEGQNVTLSCEQNLNHDAMYWYRQDPGQGLRLIYYSQIVNDFQKGDIAEGYSVSREKKESFPLTVTSAQKNPTAFYLCASSIDRVGQPQHFGDGTRLSIL.

This clonotype was picked up many times. This chain connects TRBV7-6 to TRBJ2-3, with no clear D. Between the trimmed V and J ends, which lost 3 bases and 4 bases, there was a span of 8 bases. Germline V gene lookup returns CDR1 SGHVS and CDR2 FNYEAQ. CDR3 length: 13 amino acids. The CDR3 bases are TGTGCCAGCAGCTTGGGCGCCCCAGATACGCAGTATTTT. It translates to CASSLGAPDTQYF. Based on the CDR3 plus reference TRBV7-6 and TRBJ2-3, the full variable domain is GAGVSQSPRYKVTKRGQDVALRCDPISGHVSLYWYRQALGQGPEFLTYFNYEAQQDKSGLPNDRFSAERPEGSISTLTIQRTEQRDSAMYRCASSLGAPDTQYFGPGTRLTVL.

V is TRBV12-3 or TRBV12-4 and J is TRBJ2-4; 8 bases agree with TRBD1. Trimming removed 1 base from V and 8 bases from J; junction bases left unmatched: 1. The CDR3 has 13 amino acids. This CDR3 is CASSLDRGYIQYF. CDR3 in DNA: TGTGCCAGCAGTTTAGACAGGGGGTACATTCAGTACTTC.

J is TRBJ2-7 and V is TRBV4-3; 8 positions match TRBD1. Germline trimming cut 3 bases from V and 6 bases from J; bases unmatched to any gene: 7. The germline CDR1 and CDR2 sequences are LGHNA and YSLEER. CDR3 length: 14 amino acids. Written as DNA, the CDR3 is TGCGCCAGCAGCCAGCTGACAGGGGTAGGCGAGCAGTACTTC. This gives the protein CASSQLTGVGEQYF.

This clonotype was counted at least ten times. The V gene is TRBV6-2 or TRBV6-3, the J gene TRBJ2-3; no clear D gene. Germline V gives CDR1 MNHEY, CDR2 SVGEGT. CDR3 size: 16 residues. V lost 2 bases and J 5 bases, leaving 17 bases between the germline ends. CDR3 amino acids: CASSYKIGPGVDTQYF. CDR3 DNA: TGTGCCAGCAGTTACAAAATCGGGCCTGGAGTAGATACGCAGTATTTT.